This T cell receptor beta chain was sequenced in a study of cytomegalovirus exposure and HLA in healthy donors. Using immunoSEQ multiplex PCR, the repertoire was profiled, and TCRdb retains in-frame clones only, with some absent. The sample has 110,000 to 150,000 clones, approximately 94% seen once. CDR3 length: 15 amino acids. V dropped 0 bases and J dropped 7 bases, with 10 bases sitting between them. CDR1 and CDR2 from the germline V gene are LNHNV and YYDKDF (reference sequence). This sequence originates from a man between 18 and 35 years old in good health and CMV-seropositive. The genes are TRBV15 and TRBJ1-6; a possible D gene is TRBD1 (5 bases). Sequencing input: PBMCs. The chain's CDR3 is CATSRDARANSPLHF. As DNA, the CDR3 is TGTGCCACCAGCAGAGATGCCAGGGCGAATTCACCCCTCCACTTT.